These 7 T cell receptor beta chains originate from one sample sequenced in a study of fetal regulatory T cell absence and autoimmunity. The data were produced by immunoSEQ multiplex PCR, yet TCRdb's version contains in-frame clones alone and is incomplete. The sample lists roughly 95,000 clones; less than 80% were seen once. Sequenced input: pancreas tissue. Every receptor here comes from a male donor with IPEX syndrome.

The rearrangement links TRBV21-1 to TRBJ2-7. TRBV21-1 is described as a pseudogene. This CDR3 has 14 residues. The CDR3 bases are TGTGCCAGCAGCAAGCCTACGACGTGCTACGAGCAGTACTTC. Its translation: CASSKPTTCYEQYF.

This chain uses TRBV5-1 with TRBJ1-5; D is possibly TRBD1 (5 bases). The V end lost 5 bases, the J end lost 1 base, and 10 bases lay between the germline ends. Germline CDR1 is SGHRS and CDR2 is YFSETQ. The CDR3 extends over 14 amino acids. CDR3 sequence: CASRVRDSNQPQHF. In DNA form, the CDR3 reads TGCGCCAGCAGGGTTAGGGACAGCAATCAGCCCCAGCATTTT.

J is TRBJ2-1 and V is TRBV5-1, with 9 bases matching TRBD2. J lost 6 bases, V lost 3 bases, and 22 bases had no gene match. Germline V gene lookup returns CDR1 SGHRS and CDR2 YFSETQ. The CDR3 has 20 residues. CDR3 sequence reads: CASSSFSLLHSGSYANEQFF. The CDR3 nucleotides are TGCGCCAGCAGCTCGTTTTCCTTGTTACATAGCGGGAGCTACGCCAATGAGCAGTTCTTC.

This clone has just one count. The V call is TRBV29-1, the J call TRBJ1-2, with 8 bases matching TRBD1. The junction had 8 bases not matched to a gene; V was cut back by 4 bases and J by 7 bases. The CDR3 consists of 13 residues. Per the germline V gene, CDR1 is SQVTM and CDR2 is ANQGSEA. The CDR3 region is CSVVPDRDPGYTF. The CDR3 DNA reads TGCAGCGTTGTCCCGGACAGGGATCCTGGCTACACCTTC.

This chain connects TRBV5-6 to TRBJ2-7, with 8 bases that match TRBD1. Losses at the gene ends were 3 bases for V and 2 bases for J; bases not matched to a gene: 4. Germline CDR1 is SGHDT and CDR2 is YYEEEE. There are 14 residues in the CDR3. CDR3: CASSSRDRTYEQYF. As DNA, the CDR3 is TGTGCCAGCAGCTCCCGGGACAGGACCTACGAGCAGTACTTC.

The table lists this clone with a few counts. The genes are TRBV10-1 and TRBJ2-2, with D perhaps matching TRBD2 (6 bases). The CDR3 sequence is 14 residues long. V was cut by 2 bases and J by 3 bases, with 7 bases left in between. CDR1 is WNHNN and CDR2 is SYGVQD in the germline V gene (reference sequence). CDR3 loop: CASSEGDYTGELFF. CDR3 DNA sequence: TGCGCCAGCAGTGAGGGGGACTACACCGGGGAGCTGTTTTTT.

This clone has a handful of counts. The rearrangement joins TRBV7-2 to TRBJ1-2, with 7 bases lining up with TRBD1. This CDR3 spans 13 amino acids. Trimming cost V 1 base and J 7 bases; bases outside gene matches: 3. Germline values: CDR1 SGHTA, CDR2 FQGNSA. CDR3 coding DNA: TGTGCCAGCAGCTTAGGACAGGGACGTGGCTACACCTTC. The encoded protein is CASSLGQGRGYTF. The full variable domain, in which reference TRBV7-2 and TRBJ1-2 provide the parts outside the CDR3, is GAGVSQSPSNKVTEKGKDVELRCDPISGHTALYWYRQSLGQGLEFLIYFQGNSAPDKSGLPSDRFSAERTGGSVSTLTIQRTQQEDSAVYLCASSLGQGRGYTFGSGTRLTVV.